What follows are 27 T cell receptor beta chains derived from one specimen sequenced in a study of shared clonotypes between healthy human individuals. TCRdb's copy holds only in-frame clones and misses some; the assay was immunoSEQ multiplex PCR. Seen here are 400,000 to 600,000 clones, more than 75% observed once, and the top ten hold around 14%. Sequenced material: PBMCs. Receptor source: a woman in her 40s in good health. Some clones in this sample may be carry-over from other donors' samples.

This clone has a handful of counts. This CDR3 is also generated by other DNA sequences in the sample. The rearrangement uses TRBV2 and TRBJ1-5; D call uncertain. Per the germline V gene, CDR1 is SNHLY and CDR2 is FYNNEI. V was trimmed by 6 bases and J by 1 base, leaving 4 bases between them. The CDR3 totals 12 residues. DNA for the CDR3: TGTGCCAGCAGAAGAAGCAATCAGCCCCAGCATTTT. It specifies CASRRSNQPQHF.

The CDR3 region is CASSLETGTTGELFF. The CDR3 DNA sequence: TGCGCCAGCAGCTTGGAGACAGGGACCACCGGGGAGCTGTTTTTT. The chain uses TRBV5-1 and TRBJ2-2; 7 nucleotides match TRBD1. The CDR3 spans 15 residues. The germline gives CDR1 SGHRS, CDR2 YFSETQ. Trimming at V came to 0 bases and at J to 4 bases, leaving 3 bases not matched to a gene.

The DNA for the CDR3 is TGTGCCAGCAGCCCACGGCCAGCGGGATCCTACGAGCAGTACTTC. Protein: CASSPRPAGSYEQYF. This rearrangement joins TRBV7-3 to TRBJ2-7; the match to TRBD2 covers 7 bases. The CDR3 is 15 amino acids. Germline V gene sequence: CDR1 SGHTA, CDR2 FQGTGA. V shed 5 bases and J 1 base; nucleotides not matched to a gene: 8. Full variable domain (rest looked up from reference TRBV7-3 and TRBJ2-7): GAGVSQTPSNKVTEKGKYVELRCDPISGHTALYWYRQSLGQGPEFLIYFQGTGAADDSGLPNDRFFAVRPEGSVSTLKIQRTERGDSAVYLCASSPRPAGSYEQYFGPGTRLTVT.

The chain uses TRBV5-1 and TRBJ2-5, with 11 bases matching TRBD1. V dropped 0 bases and J dropped 1; count of bases not matched to a gene: 5. There are 17 residues in the CDR3. Looked up from germline, CDR1 is SGHRS and CDR2 is YFSETQ. CDR3: CASSLGGTGGGQETQYF. CDR3 bases: TGCGCCAGCAGCTTGGGCGGGACAGGGGGTGGCCAAGAGACCCAGTACTTC.

This clone has only one observation. The rearrangement joins TRBV20-1 to TRBJ2-7; D might be TRBD1 or TRBD2, each matching 5 bases. CDR1 is DFQATT, CDR2 SNEGSKA, per germline (reference sequence). Trimming removed 4 bases at V and 3 bases at J, with 7 bases between. This CDR3 is built from 11 residues. The CDR3 bases are TGCAGTGCTACAGGGAGCTACGAGCAGTACTTC. This gives the protein CSATGSYEQYF.

The V call is TRBV10-3, the J call TRBJ2-7; TRBD2 might be the D (5 bases). Looked up from germline, CDR1 is ENHRY and CDR2 is SYGVKD. V lost 2 bases, J lost 6 bases, and 8 bases lay in between. This CDR3 is built from 12 residues. In DNA, the CDR3 is TGTGCCATCAGTGAGGGAGGACTCGAGCAGTACTTC. Translation: CAISEGGLEQYF.

This chain connects TRBV28 to TRBJ1-4; D is uncertain. The CDR3 runs to 14 residues. Germline CDR1 and CDR2: MDHEN and SYDVKM. The V end lost 4 bases, the J end lost 10 bases, and 16 bases lay between the germline ends. CDR3 sequence: CASSSTSGAGKLFF. The CDR3 coding sequence is TGTGCCAGCAGTTCAACTTCTGGCGCAGGAAAACTGTTTTTT. Combining the CDR3 with reference TRBV28 and TRBJ1-4 gives the whole variable domain DVKVTQSSRYLVKRTGEKVFLECVQDMDHENMFWYRQDPGLGLRLIYFSYDVKMKEKGDIPEGYSVSREKKERFSLILESASTNQTSMYLCASSSTSGAGKLFFGSGTQLSVL.

The chain recombines TRBV6-5 with TRBJ1-1; D remains ambiguous. From germline, CDR1 is MNHEY and CDR2 SVGAGI. The CDR3 spans 13 residues. V was trimmed by 2 bases and J by 1 base, leaving 5 bases between them. The CDR3 reads CASSYTENTEAFF. The CDR3 nucleotides are TGTGCCAGCAGTTACACCGAGAACACTGAAGCTTTCTTT.

The V and J genes are TRBV2 and TRBJ2-7; tentatively, D is TRBD1 (5 bases). Trimming left V 6 bases short and J 3 bases short, with 9 bases between. This CDR3 has 12 residues. Looked up from germline, CDR1 is SNHLY and CDR2 is FYNNEI. Written as DNA, the CDR3 is TGTGCCAGCAGCCAGGGTTTCTACGAGCAGTACTTC. Encoded protein: CASSQGFYEQYF.

The V gene is TRBV28, the J gene TRBJ2-7; TRBD2 matches at 13 bases. The CDR3 sequence is 16 residues long. Trimming at V came to 5 bases and at J to 4 bases, leaving 8 bases not matched to a gene. The germline CDR1 and CDR2 sequences are MDHEN and SYDVKM. The CDR3 coding sequence is TGTGCCAGCAGTACCTCCGGGACTAGCGGGAAATACGAGCAGTACTTC. Translating gives CASSTSGTSGKYEQYF. Supplemented by reference TRBV28 and TRBJ2-7, the full variable domain reads DVKVTQSSRYLVKRTGEKVFLECVQDMDHENMFWYRQDPGLGLRLIYFSYDVKMKEKGDIPEGYSVSREKKERFSLILESASTNQTSMYLCASSTSGTSGKYEQYFGPGTRLTVT.

A single count supports this clone. The chain combines TRBV19 with TRBJ1-1; D gene unclear. Germline V gene sequence: CDR1 LNHDA, CDR2 SQIVND (reference sequence). The CDR3 length is 15 residues. V lost 5 bases and J 11 bases, leaving 24 bases between the germline ends. The CDR3 protein is CASSPRRYTLSAAFF. The CDR3 region has the DNA TGTGCCAGTAGTCCTAGGCGTTATACCCTATCGGCGGCTTTCTTT.

V gene TRBV19 combines with J gene TRBJ1-6; D is unclear. The CDR3 loop spans 12 amino acids. V gave up 10 bases and J gave up 5 bases, with 9 bases separating them. Germline-derived CDR1 and CDR2 are LNHDA and SQIVND (reference sequence). This CDR3 is CATKDNNSPLHF. The CDR3 DNA is TGTGCCACCAAGGATAATAATTCACCCCTCCACTTT.

This chain joins TRBV10-3 and TRBJ2-2; D remains ambiguous. The V end was cut by 3 bases, the J end by 0 bases, with 8 bases between. Germline V gives CDR1 ENHRY, CDR2 SYGVKD. The CDR3 is 15 residues long. In DNA form, the CDR3 reads TGTGCCATCAGTGATTCTTACACGAACACCGGGGAGCTGTTTTTT. Protein: CAISDSYTNTGELFF.

The chain joins TRBV5-1 to TRBJ2-5; D is uncertain. CDR3 length: 14 residues. Germline CDR1 SGHRS, CDR2 YFSETQ. V was shortened by 0 bases and J by 1 base, with 7 bases between the two germline ends. Written as DNA, the CDR3 is TGCGCCAGCAGCTTGGCTTCGACCCAAGAGACCCAGTACTTC. Translated, it gives CASSLASTQETQYF.

This chain uses TRBV6-6 with TRBJ2-3; TRBD2 might be the D (6 bases). The CDR3 spans 12 residues. Germline values: CDR1 MNHNY, CDR2 SVGAGI (reference sequence). The CDR3 DNA is TGTGCAAGTGCGGGGAGCACAGATACGCAGTATTTT. Translated: CASAGSTDTQYF.

This clone appeared a single time. A junction boundary mismatches the germline segment, possibly from a read error. Other DNA sequences in this specimen translate into the identical CDR3. The chain is built from TRBV5-1 and TRBJ1-1, with D perhaps matching TRBD1 (6 bases). The CDR3 extends over 14 amino acids. Germline lookup yields CDR1 SGHRS and CDR2 YFSETQ. In DNA, the CDR3 is TGCGCTAGCAGCGGGGGCGTTTTGAACACTGAAGCTTTCTTT. Its protein is CASSGGVLNTEAFF.

The chain has TRBV13 and TRBJ2-7, with 9 bases lining up with TRBD1. V lost 5 bases to trimming and J lost 4 bases; unmatched junction nucleotides: 9. The CDR3 is 15 amino acids. The germline V gene has CDR1 PRHDT and CDR2 FYEKMQ (reference sequence). CDR3 in amino acids: CASSGGDRADYEQYF. The CDR3 region has the DNA TGTGCCAGCAGCGGGGGGGACAGGGCGGATTACGAGCAGTACTTC.

The chain couples TRBV30 to TRBJ1-1; possible D gene TRBD1, 6 bases. The CDR3 extends over 14 amino acids. Trimming stripped 2 bases from V and 0 bases from J, with 10 bases between. Germline loops: CDR1 GTSNPN, CDR2 SVGIG (reference sequence). As DNA, the CDR3 is TGTGCCTGGAGTAGTTCAGGGGTGAACACTGAAGCTTTCTTT. Protein sequence: CAWSSSGVNTEAFF.

This clone was counted a single time. The chain carries TRBV29-1 and TRBJ2-3; D gene uncertain. V was shortened by 1 base and J by 1 base, with 9 bases between the two germline ends. The CDR3 spans 14 residues. CDR1 SQVTM and CDR2 ANQGSEA come from the germline V gene. CDR3: CSVEGQLGTDTQYF. CDR3 sequence (DNA): TGCAGCGTTGAAGGCCAGCTAGGCACAGATACGCAGTATTTT.

This chain joins TRBV29-1 and TRBJ2-4; D is undetermined. CDR1 and CDR2 from the germline V gene are SQVTM and ANQGSEA. This CDR3 region has 14 residues. V shed 6 bases and J shed 5 bases, with 17 bases lying between them. CDR3 in amino acids: CSVPLMGAQNIQYF. CDR3 coding DNA: TGCAGCGTGCCCCTGATGGGCGCCCAAAACATTCAGTACTTC.

The rearrangement uses TRBV6-1 and TRBJ2-7; D remains ambiguous. Trimming took off 0 bases at V and 2 bases at J, with 5 bases between the two ends. This CDR3 is built from 13 residues. CDR1 and CDR2 (germline): MNHNS, SASEGT. CDR3 amino acids: CASSEALTYEQYF. The CDR3 coding sequence is TGTGCCAGCAGTGAAGCGTTAACCTACGAGCAGTACTTC.

The genes are TRBV19 and TRBJ2-7; perhaps TRBD2 as D (6 bases). Germline V gene lookup returns CDR1 LNHDA and CDR2 SQIVND (reference sequence). The CDR3 has 13 amino acids. The ends were cut back, 4 bases at V and 2 bases at J, with 9 bases in the middle. CDR3 in amino acids: CASSTRTTYEQYF. As DNA, the CDR3 is TGTGCCAGTAGTACCCGGACTACCTACGAGCAGTACTTC.

The chain links TRBV7-3 to TRBJ2-7; 8 bases match TRBD1. This CDR3 region has 14 residues. Per the germline V gene, CDR1 is SGHTA and CDR2 is FQGTGA. Trimming removed 5 bases from V and 6 bases from J; junction bases left unmatched: 9. The DNA of the CDR3 is TGTGCCAGCAGCACTGGACAGGGAACAAGCGAGCAGTACTTC. Its translation: CASSTGQGTSEQYF.

CDR3 sequence (DNA): TGCGCCAGCAGCCCGCGGACCGGGACTAGCCTAAATGAGCAGTTCTTC. This sequence encodes CASSPRTGTSLNEQFF. This chain links TRBV5-1 with TRBJ2-1, with 9 nucleotides matching TRBD2. Germline values: CDR1 SGHRS, CDR2 YFSETQ. Losses at the gene ends were 4 bases for V and 7 bases for J; bases not matched to a gene: 12. This CDR3 comprises 16 residues.

V usage is TRBV2 and J usage is TRBJ2-1, with 7 bases matching TRBD2. Looked up from germline, CDR1 is SNHLY and CDR2 is FYNNEI. Germline trimming cut 2 bases from V and 0 bases from J; bases unmatched to any gene: 10. The CDR3 is 18 residues long. This CDR3 reads CASSETPLAGVSYNEQFF. The CDR3 coding sequence is TGTGCCAGCAGTGAAACTCCCCTTGCGGGGGTCTCCTACAATGAGCAGTTCTTC.

CDR3 loop: CASSHSRGTQISSYNEQFF. The CDR3, as DNA: TGTGCCAGCAGCCATTCCCGGGGGACTCAAATAAGCTCCTACAATGAGCAGTTCTTC. This sequence joins TRBV9 and TRBJ2-1, with D tentatively TRBD2 (6 bases). Trimming pared 4 bases from V and 0 bases from J, leaving 23 bases between. Germline CDR1 and CDR2: SGDLS and YYNGEE. The CDR3 extends over 19 amino acids.

The CDR3 loop is CASSYRGRNTEAFF. DNA of the CDR3: TGTGCCAGTAGTTACAGGGGAAGGAACACTGAAGCTTTCTTT. This rearrangement joins TRBV19 to TRBJ1-1; 7 bases match TRBD1. Germline V CDR1 and CDR2: LNHDA, SQIVND (reference sequence). CDR3 size: 14 residues. The junction had 4 bases not matched to a gene; V was cut back by 5 bases and J by 1 base.